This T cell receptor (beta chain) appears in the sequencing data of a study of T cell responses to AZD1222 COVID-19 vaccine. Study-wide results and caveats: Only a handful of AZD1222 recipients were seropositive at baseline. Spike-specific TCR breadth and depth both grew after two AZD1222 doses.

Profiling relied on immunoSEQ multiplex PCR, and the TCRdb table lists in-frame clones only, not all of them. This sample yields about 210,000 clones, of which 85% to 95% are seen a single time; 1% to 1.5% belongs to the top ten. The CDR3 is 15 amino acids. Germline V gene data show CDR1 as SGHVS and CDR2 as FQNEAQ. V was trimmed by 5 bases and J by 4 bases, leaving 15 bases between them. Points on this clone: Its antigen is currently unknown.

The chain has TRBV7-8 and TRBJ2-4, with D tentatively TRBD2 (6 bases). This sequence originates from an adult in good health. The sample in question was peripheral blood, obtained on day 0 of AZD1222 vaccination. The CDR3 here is CASSLRDWGKNIQYF. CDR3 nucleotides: TGTGCCAGCAGCCTAAGGGACTGGGGAAAAAACATTCAGTACTTC.